These 16 T cell receptor beta chains came from one sample sequenced in a study of cytomegalovirus exposure and HLA in healthy donors (dated 2017 in TCRdb). The method behind the library was the immunoSEQ multiplex PCR assay. For the multiplex PCR, a mixture combining 60 forward primers for TCR Vbeta segments and 13 reverse primers for TCR Jbeta segments was used. This is the immuneACCESS table as TCRdb keeps it, with only in-frame sequences that have V and J called. A part of the clones is gone; compared with another copy, unresolved V genes explain less than half, and the rest is unexplained. Across this sample there are around 150,000 clones, with 80% to 90% seen only once. The top ten hold around 4.5% of the sample. The sample was PBMCs. All receptors come from a middle-aged woman in good health and CMV-seropositive.

This chain uses TRBV21-1 with TRBJ1-2. TRBV21-1 is classified as a pseudogene. The CDR3 length is 15 residues. The CDR3 nucleotides are TGTGCCAGCAGCAACCCCAGGCGGGGGAACTATGGCTACACCTTC. As protein: CASSNPRRGNYGYTF.

V gene TRBV7-2 combines with J gene TRBJ2-2, with 10 bases aligning to TRBD2. Unmatched junction bases numbered 9, after V lost 5 bases and J lost 6 bases. The CDR3 totals 16 residues. Germline CDR1 reads SGHTA; CDR2 reads FQGNSA. The CDR3 reads CASSVSTSGAPGELFF. The DNA of the CDR3 is TGTGCCAGCAGCGTCTCAACTAGCGGGGCCCCCGGGGAGCTGTTTTTT.

CDR3 bases: TGTGCCAGCAGTTTCACTAGGAGCACAGATACGCAGTATTTT. Protein: CASSFTRSTDTQYF. V is TRBV27 and J is TRBJ2-3; D possibly corresponds to TRBD2 (5 bases). With 3 bases removed from V and 0 bases from J, the gap between germline ends came to 7 bases. Germline V gene data show CDR1 as MNHEY and CDR2 as SMNVEV (reference sequence). This CDR3 region has 14 residues.

In its sample, this clone was seen a few times. The rearrangement uses TRBV29-1 and TRBJ2-7; TRBD2 matches 16 bases. V shed 4 bases and J 5 bases; nucleotides not matched to a gene: 2. The germline V gene encodes CDR1 SQVTM and CDR2 ANQGSEA. This CDR3 has 14 residues. CDR3 sequence: CSVVGLAGGHEQYF. The CDR3, as DNA: TGCAGCGTTGTGGGACTAGCGGGGGGGCACGAGCAGTACTTC.

The gene calls are TRBV6-1 and TRBJ2-5, with 10 bases identical to TRBD2. The J call is in doubt because the DNA end fits TRBJ2-7 better. Germline V lookup: CDR1 MNHNS, CDR2 SASEGT. This CDR3 spans 14 amino acids. The CDR3 sequence: CASRIAGGSYEQYF. The CDR3, as DNA: TGTGCCAGCAGAATAGCGGGGGGCTCCTACGAGCAGTACTTC.

The chain employs TRBV5-1 and TRBJ2-1; 8 bases match TRBD2. Losses at the gene ends were 1 base for V and 6 bases for J; bases not matched to a gene: 6. This CDR3 contains 15 residues. Germline-derived CDR1 and CDR2 are SGHRS and YFSETQ. The CDR3 region has the DNA TGCGCCAGCAGCTTGCAGTCCGGGGGGGTCAATGAGCAGTTCTTC. Encoded protein: CASSLQSGGVNEQFF.

This sequence joins TRBV20-1 and TRBJ2-1; D gene uncertain. There are 11 residues in the CDR3. Trimming removed 6 bases from V and 8 bases from J, with 11 bases in between. The V gene's germline CDR1 is DFQATT and CDR2 SNEGSKA (reference sequence). The DNA of the CDR3 is TGCAGTGCCTCAGTACGATATGAGCAGTTCTTC. It specifies CSASVRYEQFF.

This clone was counted a few times. V gene TRBV27 combines with J gene TRBJ1-1; D is unclear. Per germline, CDR1 MNHEY and CDR2 SMNVEV (reference sequence). The CDR3 extends over 14 amino acids. The V end lost 7 bases, the J end lost 0 bases, and 12 bases lay between the germline ends. In DNA, the CDR3 is TGTGCCAGCAAGTTTCGCAGTCTGAACACTGAAGCTTTCTTT. Protein sequence: CASKFRSLNTEAFF.

This clone showed up just once. The genes are TRBV10-3 and TRBJ2-7; weak D call: TRBD1 (6 bases). Trimming stripped 8 bases from V and 0 bases from J, with 11 bases between. The CDR3 is 13 residues long. Germline CDR1 reads ENHRY; CDR2 reads SYGVKD. CDR3 residues: CAIRTESSYEQYF. The CDR3 bases are TGTGCCATCCGGACAGAAAGCTCCTACGAGCAGTACTTC.

The genes are TRBV6-6 and TRBJ2-5; D unclear. V was clipped by 4 bases and J by 5 bases, with 11 bases between them. From germline, CDR1 is MNHNY and CDR2 SVGAGI (reference sequence). The CDR3 length is 13 residues. CDR3: CASSLFQVETQYF. DNA for the CDR3: TGTGCCAGCAGTTTGTTCCAGGTCGAGACCCAGTACTTC.

The gene calls are TRBV5-4 and TRBJ2-4; 7 bases agree with TRBD2. Trimming took 3 bases from V and 8 from J; bases not matched to a gene: 8. This CDR3 has 14 residues. Per germline, CDR1 SGHNT and CDR2 YYREEE (reference sequence). CDR3 nucleotides: TGTGCCAGCAGCTCGTTTGGGGGAGGGGACATTCAGTACTTC. It translates to CASSSFGGGDIQYF.

This chain connects TRBV27 to TRBJ2-7, with D perhaps matching TRBD2 (5 bases). V was trimmed by 2 bases and J by 4 bases, leaving 15 bases between them. The CDR3 has 15 amino acids. Germline-derived CDR1 and CDR2 are MNHEY and SMNVEV (reference sequence). The DNA for the CDR3 is TGTGCCAGCAGTTTAGACGGACTGCAACAGTACGAGCAGTACTTC. Translating it yields CASSLDGLQQYEQYF.

This chain uses TRBV5-1 with TRBJ2-3; 7 bases map to TRBD2. The CDR3 spans 15 residues. The V gene end was trimmed by 4 bases and the J gene end by 0 bases; junction bases not matched to a gene: 5. The germline V gene has CDR1 SGHRS and CDR2 YFSETQ. CDR3 sequence: CASSASGISTDTQYF. The DNA of the CDR3 is TGCGCCAGCAGCGCGAGCGGGATTAGCACAGATACGCAGTATTTT.

This clone appeared a single time. The chain combines TRBV7-2 with TRBJ2-7; 8 bases are shared with TRBD1. The V and J ends lost 5 bases and 2 bases, in that order; junction bases with no gene match: 2. Germline V gene data show CDR1 as SGHTA and CDR2 as FQGNSA. The CDR3 has 13 residues. The CDR3 spells CASSVQGAYEQYF. DNA for the CDR3: TGTGCCAGCAGCGTACAGGGGGCCTACGAGCAGTACTTC.

This chain joins TRBV5-1 and TRBJ1-1; 10 bases match TRBD1. The CDR3 is 13 residues long. Germline values: CDR1 SGHRS, CDR2 YFSETQ. J lost 1 base, V lost 9 bases, and 3 bases had no gene match. CDR3 coding DNA: TGCGCCACCAGACAGGGGGCGAACACTGAAGCTTTCTTT. Translated, it gives CATRQGANTEAFF. Supplemented by reference TRBV5-1 and TRBJ1-1, the full variable domain reads KAGVTQTPRYLIKTRGQQVTLSCSPISGHRSVSWYQQTPGQGLQFLFEYFSETQRNKGNFPGRFSGRQFSNSRSEMNVSTLELGDSALYLCATRQGANTEAFFGQGTRLTVV.

This chain connects TRBV4-1 to TRBJ1-1; TRBD1 might be the D (6 bases). V lost 1 base to trimming and J lost 5 bases, with 11 bases between them. Germline loops: CDR1 MGHRA, CDR2 YSYEKL. The CDR3 consists of 14 residues. The CDR3 protein is CASSQGVRGTEAFF. DNA of the CDR3: TGCGCCAGCAGCCAAGGGGTGAGGGGGACTGAAGCTTTCTTT.